The present entry profiles one TCR beta chain with its context. The CDR3 spans 16 residues. CDR1 is KGHDR, CDR2 SFDVKD, per germline. J was trimmed by 2 bases and V by 12 bases; bases with no gene match: 12. Using immunoSEQ multiplex PCR, the repertoire was profiled, and TCRdb retains in-frame clones only, with some absent. The table records some 250,000 clones, approximately 90% of them present only once. These data belong to a study of blood T cell repertoires in COVID-19. This sequence originates from a man aged 18 to 30 who had recovered from COVID-19. This sequence joins TRBV24-1 and TRBJ1-3, with 10 bases aligning to TRBD1. Sequencing used PBMCs or T cells enriched from blood (not recorded which). In DNA form, the CDR3 reads TGTGCCCCTCTCCGCCGGACAGGGGGTCCTGGAAACACCATATATTTT. Protein: CAPLRRTGGPGNTIYF.